This T cell receptor (beta chain) is from a study of high-grade serous ovarian cancer treatment subgroups. Tumor samples were taken before definitive surgery or chemotherapy. Trimming took 8 bases from V and 0 from J, leaving 14 bases between them. Germline V gives CDR1 LNHDA, CDR2 SQIVND (reference sequence). The CDR3 is made up of 14 amino acids. TCRdb's copy holds only in-frame clones and misses some; the assay was immunoSEQ multiplex PCR. The repertoire has 30,000 to 40,000 clones, 79% of them found once; the top ten carry 3.1%. The receptor was derived from a human donor with high-grade serous ovarian cancer. The V call is TRBV19, the J call TRBJ2-7; D possibly matches TRBD1 or TRBD2 (6 bases each). Sequencing was carried out using tumor tissue. As DNA, the CDR3 is TGTGCCAGTGGAAGCGGAGGGGGCTCCTACGAGCAGTACTTC. Translated, it gives CASGSGGGSYEQYF.